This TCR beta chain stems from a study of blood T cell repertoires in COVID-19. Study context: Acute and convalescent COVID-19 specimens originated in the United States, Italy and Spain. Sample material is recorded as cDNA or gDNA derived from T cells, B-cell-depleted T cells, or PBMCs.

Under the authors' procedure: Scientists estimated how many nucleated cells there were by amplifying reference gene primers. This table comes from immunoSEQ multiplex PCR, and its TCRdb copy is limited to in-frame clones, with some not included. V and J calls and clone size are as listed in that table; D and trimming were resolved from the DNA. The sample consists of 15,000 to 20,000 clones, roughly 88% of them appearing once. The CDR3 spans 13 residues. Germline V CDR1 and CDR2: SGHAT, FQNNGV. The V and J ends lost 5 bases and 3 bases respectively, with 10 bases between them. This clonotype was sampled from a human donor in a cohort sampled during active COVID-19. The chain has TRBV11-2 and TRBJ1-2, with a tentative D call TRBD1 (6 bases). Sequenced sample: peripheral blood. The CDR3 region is CASSQQGYYGYTF. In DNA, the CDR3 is TGTGCCAGCAGCCAACAGGGTTACTATGGCTACACCTTC.